This entry concerns a single T cell receptor beta chain. This entry belongs to a study of blood T cell repertoires in COVID-19. At the level of the study: From T cells, B-cell-depleted T cells, or PBMCs came the material, which was cDNA or gDNA.

The data were produced by immunoSEQ multiplex PCR, yet TCRdb's version contains in-frame clones alone and is incomplete. Of about 190,000 clones in the sample, 80% were seen once. V was clipped by 5 bases and J by 1 base, with 18 bases between them. The germline gives CDR1 LGHNT, CDR2 FRNRAP. CDR3 length equals 17 residues. Material: peripheral blood. The origin of this receptor is a man between 60 and 70 years old with acute or convalescent COVID-19. This chain connects TRBV12-5 to TRBJ2-1; D is unresolved. CDR3 in DNA: TGTGCTAGTGGTCTAGGTCCTTCACTTGTATCCTACAATGAGCAGTTCTTC. This gives the protein CASGLGPSLVSYNEQFF.